A single sample gave rise to the 26 T cell receptor beta chains below, sequenced in a study of control samples from healthy donors and cancer patients. Data came from immunoSEQ multiplex PCR; TCRdb stores just in-frame clones and leaves some out. The sample holds about 29,000 clones, 70% to 90% seen once. Sequencing was performed on formalin-fixed, paraffin-embedded tissue. The receptors originated from a female donor with melanoma.

CDR3 sequence (DNA): TGTGCCAGCTCACCACCGGGACTAGCGGGAGGATCTACGGATGAGCAGTACTTC. Translating it yields CASSPPGLAGGSTDEQYF. This chain joins TRBV18 and TRBJ2-7; 15 bases are shared with TRBD2. The trim removed 0 bases at V and 7 bases at J, leaving 10 bases unmatched. Germline CDR1 and CDR2: KGHSH and LQKENI. The CDR3 consists of 18 residues.

The V call is TRBV2, the J call TRBJ2-6; no reliable D call. The CDR3 has 15 amino acids. Per the germline V gene, CDR1 is SNHLY and CDR2 is FYNNEI. Trimming removed 1 base at V and 7 bases at J, with 11 bases between. DNA of the CDR3: TGTGCCAGCAGTGAAGGGTTCCGGGTAGCCAACGTCCTGACTTTC. Encoded protein: CASSEGFRVANVLTF. The variable domain in full, with the rest retrieved from reference TRBV2 and TRBJ2-6, is EPEVTQTPSHQVTQMGQEVILRCVPISNHLYFYWYRQILGQKVEFLVSFYNNEISEKSEIFDDQFSVERPDGSNFTLKIRSTKLEDSAMYFCASSEGFRVANVLTFGAGSRLTVL.

The chain joins TRBV3-1 (or the pseudogene TRBV3-2) to TRBJ1-6, with 7 bases identical to TRBD1. CDR3 length: 13 amino acids. J gave up 7 bases and V 11 bases, and 8 bases lay outside the gene matches. Germline CDR1 LGHDT, CDR2 YNNKEL (reference sequence). CDR3 DNA: TGTGCCGCTCAGACAGGGCAGAATTCACCCCTCCACTTT. This sequence encodes CAAQTGQNSPLHF.

This CDR3 reads CASSTRLASTDTQYF. CDR3 coding DNA: TGTGCCAGTAGTACCCGACTAGCGTCCACAGATACGCAGTATTTT. The gene calls are TRBV19 and TRBJ2-3; 8 bases match TRBD2. This CDR3 is built from 15 residues. Germline values: CDR1 LNHDA, CDR2 SQIVND (reference sequence). The V and J ends lost 4 bases and 2 bases, in that order; junction bases with no gene match: 5.

The CDR3 sequence is CSVFPGAGELFF. CDR3 sequence (DNA): TGCAGCGTTTTTCCAGGGGCCGGGGAGCTGTTTTTT. The chain links TRBV29-1 to TRBJ2-2; perhaps TRBD1 as D (6 bases). Germline loops: CDR1 SQVTM, CDR2 ANQGSEA. CDR3 size: 12 residues. Trimming took 5 bases from V and 6 from J, leaving 10 bases between them.

The chain is built from TRBV12-3 or TRBV12-4 and TRBJ1-2; the D is unclear. This CDR3 has 13 residues. The ends were cut back, 2 bases at V and 1 base at J, with 5 bases in the middle. The DNA for the CDR3 is TGTGCCAGCAGTTTATTGCTTAACTATGGCTACACCTTC. Translation: CASSLLLNYGYTF.

This chain connects TRBV9 to TRBJ1-2; D unclear. The CDR3 loop spans 15 amino acids. Germline CDR1 reads SGDLS; CDR2 reads YYNGEE. Trimming removed 0 bases at V and 3 bases at J, with 12 bases between. CDR3 amino acids: CASSVANTKDYGYTF. CDR3 coding DNA: TGTGCCAGCAGCGTAGCGAATACTAAGGACTATGGCTACACCTTC. Full variable domain (outside the CDR3, taken from reference TRBV9 and TRBJ1-2): DSGVTQTPKHLITATGQRVTLRCSPRSGDLSVYWYQQSLDQGLQFLIQYYNGEERAKGNILERFSAQQFPDLHSELNLSSLELGDSALYFCASSVANTKDYGYTFGSGTRLTVV.

This clone was observed a few times. The gene calls are TRBV4-2 and TRBJ2-7, with D perhaps TRBD2 (5 bases). This CDR3 spans 15 amino acids. Germline CDR1 and CDR2: LGHNA and YNFKEQ. The V end was cut by 1 base, the J end by 3 bases, with 13 bases between. The CDR3 protein is CASSQGASFRYEQYF. The CDR3 DNA reads as TGTGCCAGCAGCCAAGGGGCTAGCTTCCGCTACGAGCAGTACTTC.

The chain couples TRBV19 to TRBJ2-7, with TRBD1 identical over 8 bases. The V and J ends lost 5 bases and 0 bases, in that order; junction bases with no gene match: 15. CDR1 LNHDA and CDR2 SQIVND come from the germline V gene (reference sequence). The CDR3 sequence is 18 residues long. CDR3 sequence (DNA): TGTGCCAGTAGTCCTAGAACCGGTCGGACAGGGCGCTCCTACGAGCAGTACTTC. Protein sequence: CASSPRTGRTGRSYEQYF.

V and J are TRBV6-5 and TRBJ1-1; D uncertain. CDR1 and CDR2 from the germline V gene are MNHEY and SVGAGI. The germline V and J ends were trimmed by 5 bases and 4 bases, with 14 bases remaining between them. This CDR3 spans 14 amino acids. The CDR3 sequence: CASSPIGGGTEAFF. CDR3 nucleotide sequence: TGTGCCAGCAGTCCCATAGGAGGAGGCACTGAAGCTTTCTTT.

The V gene is TRBV5-5, the J gene TRBJ2-2; possible D gene TRBD1, 6 bases. V was cut by 4 bases and J by 3 bases, with 13 bases left in between. This CDR3 comprises 15 residues. Looked up from germline, CDR1 is SGHKS and CDR2 is YYEKEE (reference sequence). In nucleotides, the CDR3 is TGTGCCAGCAGCGTCCCAGGGGCGGACACCGGGGAGCTGTTTTTT. This encodes CASSVPGADTGELFF.

This clone came up a few times. The genes are TRBV6-6 and TRBJ2-5; no reliable D call. Germline V gene lookup returns CDR1 MNHNY and CDR2 SVGAGI (reference sequence). The CDR3 is made up of 12 amino acids. Between the trimmed V and J ends, which lost 2 bases and 3 bases, there was a span of 4 bases. CDR3 sequence (DNA): TGTGCCAGCAGTTACGAGGAAGAGACCCAGTACTTC. Translating gives CASSYEEETQYF.

This chain connects TRBV6-5 to TRBJ2-1; 11 positions agree with TRBD2. The V and J ends lost 6 bases and 4 bases, in that order; junction bases with no gene match: 2. Germline V gene data show CDR1 as MNHEY and CDR2 as SVGAGI. The CDR3 length is 14 residues. CDR3 sequence: CASSRLAGYNEQFF. The CDR3 DNA reads TGTGCCAGCAGCCGACTAGCGGGGTACAATGAGCAGTTCTTC.

The chain has TRBV4-1 and TRBJ2-3; 10 nucleotides match TRBD2. V lost 6 bases to trimming and J lost 4 bases; unmatched junction nucleotides: 13. Per germline, CDR1 MGHRA and CDR2 YSYEKL. The CDR3 is made up of 17 amino acids. Here the CDR3 DNA reads TGCGCCAGCAGACCCGGAACACGAGGACTAGCGGCAGATACGCAGTATTTT. Amino acids: CASRPGTRGLAADTQYF.

The chain carries TRBV18 and TRBJ1-5; D is undetermined. Germline assignment: CDR1 KGHSH and CDR2 LQKENI. There are 15 residues in the CDR3. V gave up 6 bases and J gave up 0 bases, with 12 bases separating them. CDR3 loop: CASSPGLLSNQPQHF. DNA of the CDR3: TGTGCCAGCTCTCCAGGACTGCTTAGCAATCAGCCCCAGCATTTT.

J is TRBJ2-5 and V is TRBV7-6; D is possibly TRBD2 (6 bases). V shed 8 bases and J shed 7 bases, with 14 bases lying between them. Germline V gene sequence: CDR1 SGHVS, CDR2 FNYEAQ. The CDR3 covers 12 residues. CDR3 sequence (DNA): TGTGCCAGCTTGGGGGGAGAGGGGACCCAGTACTTC. This codes for CASLGGEGTQYF.

V usage is TRBV2 and J usage is TRBJ1-6; 8 bases align to TRBD1. The junction had 12 bases not matched to a gene; V was cut back by 3 bases and J by 8 bases. Germline assignment: CDR1 SNHLY and CDR2 FYNNEI. There are 17 residues in the CDR3. The CDR3 is CASSDPTDRGDHSPLHF. CDR3 nucleotides: TGTGCCAGCAGTGACCCCACCGACAGGGGTGATCATTCACCCCTCCACTTT.

The V and J genes are TRBV3-1 (or the pseudogene TRBV3-2) and TRBJ2-1; the match to TRBD2 covers 8 bases. There are 15 residues in the CDR3. Trimming took 1 base from V and 6 from J; bases not matched to a gene: 5. From germline, CDR1 is LGHDT and CDR2 YNNKEL (reference sequence). The CDR3 loop is CASSQGSGTINEQFF. CDR3 coding DNA: TGTGCCAGCAGCCAAGGTAGCGGGACTATCAATGAGCAGTTCTTC.

CDR3 DNA: TGTGCCAGCAGCTCTAGCGGGAGGGAGGATACGCAGTATTTT. Translated: CASSSSGREDTQYF. The V call is TRBV11-3, the J call TRBJ2-3; 12 nucleotides line up with TRBD2. The germline V gene encodes CDR1 SGHNT and CDR2 YENEEA. The length of the CDR3 is 14 residues. Trimming at V came to 4 bases and at J to 6 bases, leaving 2 bases not matched to a gene.

V usage is TRBV6-1 and J usage is TRBJ1-5; weak D call: TRBD1 (6 bases). V was shortened by 4 bases and J by 7 bases, with 14 bases between the two germline ends. CDR1 MNHNS and CDR2 SASEGT come from the germline V gene. The CDR3 is 14 residues long. The CDR3, as DNA: TGTGCCAGCAGTGTAGGACAGTCGGGGCAGCCCCAGCATTTT. It yields the protein CASSVGQSGQPQHF.

The chain couples TRBV12-3 or TRBV12-4 to TRBJ2-2; D gene ambiguous. CDR3 length equals 11 residues. Trimming removed 6 bases at V and 5 bases at J, with 4 bases between. The CDR3 DNA sequence: TGTGCCAGCAGACTGACCGGGGAGCTGTTTTTT. Protein sequence: CASRLTGELFF.

Concerning this clone: This sample also contains other DNA sequences that code for the same CDR3. This chain joins TRBV5-1 and TRBJ1-2, with 8 positions matching TRBD1. The CDR3 has 16 amino acids. V lost 6 bases and J lost 0; bases outside the gene matches: 10. CDR1 is SGHRS and CDR2 is YFSETQ in the germline V gene. CDR3 in DNA: TGCGCCAGCAAGATTAATACAGGGGGTGCTAACTATGGCTACACCTTC. This encodes CASKINTGGANYGYTF.

The rearrangement uses TRBV15 and TRBJ2-7; D is perhaps TRBD2 (6 bases). Per the germline V gene, CDR1 is LNHNV and CDR2 is YYDKDF (reference sequence). The CDR3 has 14 amino acids. V lost 0 bases to trimming and J lost 2 bases, with 8 bases between them. The CDR3 loop is CATSREGLAYEQYF. CDR3 nucleotide sequence: TGTGCCACCAGCAGAGAGGGACTTGCCTACGAGCAGTACTTC.

V usage is TRBV7-2 and J usage is TRBJ1-1; 10 positions match TRBD1. V was pared by 5 bases and J by 1 base, with 16 bases of the junction left unmatched. This CDR3 is 19 amino acids long. Germline CDR1 reads SGHTA; CDR2 reads FQGNSA. CDR3 region: CASSPRSDLDRGGNTEAFF. The CDR3 region has the DNA TGTGCCAGCAGCCCGAGGTCCGACTTGGACAGGGGGGGGAACACTGAAGCTTTCTTT.

The chain has TRBV6-5 and TRBJ2-1; D remains ambiguous. Trimming cost V 8 bases and J 0 bases, with 11 bases left between them. This CDR3 comprises 14 residues. Germline V CDR1 and CDR2: MNHEY, SVGAGI. CDR3 coding DNA: TGTGCCAGCGTAGACCGCCGCTCCTACAATGAGCAGTTCTTC. It encodes CASVDRRSYNEQFF.

The chain has TRBV25-1 and TRBJ1-2; 7 nucleotides align to TRBD1. V lost 6 bases to trimming and J lost 5 bases; unmatched junction nucleotides: 12. Germline V lookup: CDR1 MGHDK, CDR2 SYGVNS. The CDR3 sequence is 15 residues long. The CDR3 nucleotides read TGTGCCAGCAGCCTCGAGGGCAGGGGGAAGTATGGCTACACCTTC. This sequence encodes CASSLEGRGKYGYTF.